A selection of T cell receptor beta chains follows, all from one sample in a study of cytomegalovirus exposure and HLA in healthy donors. Repertoires were generated with immunoSEQ multiplex PCR, while TCRdb's copy carries only in-frame clones and drops some. This sample has around 250,000 clones, with around 90% found just once. Sequencing input: PBMCs. The receptors were sampled from a woman aged 18 to 35 in good health and CMV-seronegative. CDR3s include the opening cysteine and the closing phenylalanine or tryptophan. D genes are given only for firm matches. Rows give clone size only sometimes, using once, few, many, or a class for an expanded clone.

cdr3_nt: TGTGCCAGCAGGTTACAGGGGGCTAACTATGGCTACACCTTC
cdr3_aa: CASRLQGANYGYTF
d_call: TRBD1
clone_size: few
v_call: TRBV5-4
j_call: TRBJ1-2

cdr3_nt: TGTGCCAGCAGCGGGACTAGCGGAAGCTCTGGGGCCAACGTCCTGACTTTC
cdr3_aa: CASSGTSGSSGANVLTF
d_call: TRBD2
clone_size: NA
v_call: TRBV9
j_call: TRBJ2-6

cdr3_nt: TGCGCCAGCAGCCACCAGGGGAACACCGGGGAGCTGTTTTTT
cdr3_aa: CASSHQGNTGELFF
d_call: NA
clone_size: NA
v_call: TRBV4-1
j_call: TRBJ2-2

cdr3_nt: TGTGCCAGCAGTTTATCGGGGGCGCATACTGAAGCTTTCTTT
cdr3_aa: CASSLSGAHTEAFF
d_call: NA
clone_size: once
v_call: TRBV27
j_call: TRBJ1-1

cdr3_nt: TGCGCCAGCAGCCTCAGAACCCAGAACACTGAAGCTTTCTTT
cdr3_aa: CASSLRTQNTEAFF
d_call: NA
clone_size: NA
v_call: TRBV4-1
j_call: TRBJ1-1

cdr3_nt: TGTGCCAGTAGTATAGGGACAGGGACCACTGAAGCTTTCTTT
cdr3_aa: CASSIGTGTTEAFF
d_call: TRBD1
clone_size: once
v_call: TRBV19
j_call: TRBJ1-1

cdr3_nt: TGCGCCAGCACCCGACTAGCGGGGGGTGAAGAGACCCAGTACTTC
cdr3_aa: CASTRLAGGEETQYF
d_call: TRBD2
clone_size: once
v_call: TRBV5-1
j_call: TRBJ2-5

cdr3_nt: TGTGCCAGTAGTATAGGGAGGGTTGGGAGCAATCAGCCCCAGCATTTT
cdr3_aa: CASSIGRVGSNQPQHF
d_call: NA
clone_size: NA
v_call: TRBV19
j_call: TRBJ1-5

cdr3_nt: TGTGCCAGCAGTTTTGGGGCAAGGAATGAAAAACTGTTTTTT
cdr3_aa: CASSFGARNEKLFF
d_call: NA
clone_size: NA
v_call: TRBV28
j_call: TRBJ1-4

cdr3_nt: TGCGCCACCGCGGACTCCTCTAGCGGGGGGCTGAATGAGCAGTTCTTC
cdr3_aa: CATADSSSGGLNEQFF
d_call: TRBD2
clone_size: NA
v_call: TRBV5-1
j_call: TRBJ2-1

cdr3_nt: TGTGCCACCAGGCGGGACAGCAGCACAGATACGCAGTATTTT
cdr3_aa: CATRRDSSTDTQYF
d_call: NA
clone_size: NA
v_call: TRBV27
j_call: TRBJ2-3

cdr3_nt: TGTGCCAGCAGCTTAACAGGGGGTACCGGGGAGCTGTTTTTT
cdr3_aa: CASSLTGGTGELFF
d_call: TRBD1
clone_size: once
v_call: TRBV7-9
j_call: TRBJ2-2

cdr3_nt: TGTGCCAGCAGCACCGCGGCGGCGGCCAAAAACATTCAGTACTTC
cdr3_aa: CASSTAAAAKNIQYF
d_call: NA
clone_size: NA
v_call: TRBV28
j_call: TRBJ2-4

cdr3_nt: TGTGCCAGCAGCGAATCTCAGGGGAACACCGGGGAGCTGTTTTTT
cdr3_aa: CASSESQGNTGELFF
d_call: NA
clone_size: NA
v_call: TRBV7-6
j_call: TRBJ2-2

cdr3_nt: TGTGCCAGCAGTCCGTTTCGAGAGGCTTTCTTT
cdr3_aa: CASSPFREAFF
d_call: NA
clone_size: NA
v_call: TRBV7-2
j_call: TRBJ1-1

cdr3_nt: TGTGCCAGTAGTATAGGGGACAGGGACTATGGCTACACCTTC
cdr3_aa: CASSIGDRDYGYTF
d_call: TRBD1
clone_size: NA
v_call: TRBV19
j_call: TRBJ1-2

cdr3_nt: TGCAGTGCTGTACAGAATCAGCCCCAGCATTTT
cdr3_aa: CSAVQNQPQHF
d_call: NA
clone_size: few
v_call: TRBV20-1
j_call: TRBJ1-5

cdr3_nt: TGCAGCGGCCGGACGGCGGGGTTCGAGCAGTACTTC
cdr3_aa: CSGRTAGFEQYF
d_call: NA
clone_size: NA
v_call: TRBV29-1
j_call: TRBJ2-7

cdr3_nt: TGTGCCAGCAGCGCGGGACAGGGAGTTCGAAGTCTGGACACTGAAGCTTTCTTT
cdr3_aa: CASSAGQGVRSLDTEAFF
d_call: TRBD1
clone_size: NA
v_call: TRBV9
j_call: TRBJ1-1

cdr3_nt: TGCAGCGTTGAGAGCCTCACCGGGGAGCTGTTTTTT
cdr3_aa: CSVESLTGELFF
d_call: NA
clone_size: NA
v_call: TRBV29-1
j_call: TRBJ2-2

cdr3_nt: TGTGCCATCTTAGGGGACTCCTACGAGCAGTACTTC
cdr3_aa: CAILGDSYEQYF
d_call: NA
clone_size: NA
v_call: TRBV6-5
j_call: TRBJ2-7

cdr3_nt: TGTGCCAGCAGCGCGACAGGGGGCGGAAACATTCAGTACTTC
cdr3_aa: CASSATGGGNIQYF
d_call: TRBD1
clone_size: NA
v_call: TRBV9
j_call: TRBJ2-4